This T cell receptor beta chain stems from a study of blood T cell repertoires in COVID-19. Study as a whole: In each case, the material was cDNA or gDNA derived from T cells, B-cell-depleted T cells, or PBMCs.

Germline CDR1 reads SNHLY; CDR2 reads FYNNEI. V dropped 3 bases and J dropped 5 bases, with 7 bases sitting between them. The CDR3 consists of 12 residues. Sequencing used immunoSEQ multiplex PCR; TCRdb keeps in-frame clones, though not all of them. This table holds over 150,000 clones, roughly four fifths found once. The origin of this receptor is an elderly woman with COVID-19, enrolled during active disease. The rearrangement links TRBV2 to TRBJ2-5; TRBD2 is a possible D gene (5 bases). The material sequenced was peripheral blood. The chain's CDR3 is CASSDRGETQYF. In DNA, the CDR3 is TGTGCCAGCAGTGATCGAGGGGAGACCCAGTACTTC.